One and the same sample provided the 25 T cell receptor beta chains below, sequenced in a study of breast tumors, draining lymph nodes, adjacent tissues (dated by TCRdb to 2016 to 2017). The library came from multiplex PCR. The instrument was an Illumina HiSeq 2000. TCRdb trimmed the raw reads at Q25, called clones with MiXCR and kept productive beta chains. Records with the same CDR3 protein are collapsed into one entry carrying the most frequent genes and DNA. A total of roughly 80,000 distinct CDR3 sequences appear in this sample, about 21% of them only once. The biggest ten clones account for roughly 2.4% of the sample. The axillary draining lymph nodes of breast cancer patients were the source of the lymph node samples. The material sequenced was axillary lymph node tissue. These receptor sequences come from a female donor with breast cancer. Some clones in this sample may be carry-over from other donors' samples.

V usage is TRBV20-1 and J usage is TRBJ2-1; 8 bases are a match to TRBD1. This CDR3 is 14 amino acids long. V dropped 0 bases and J dropped 7; count of bases not matched to a gene: 5. From germline, CDR1 is DFQATT and CDR2 SNEGSKA (reference sequence). The CDR3 is CSARDPTGVNEQFF. CDR3 DNA: TGCAGTGCTAGAGATCCGACAGGGGTTAATGAGCAGTTCTTC.

This clonotype was picked up many times. The chain is built from TRBV27 and TRBJ2-7; D uncertain. Per germline, CDR1 MNHEY and CDR2 SMNVEV (reference sequence). This CDR3 is built from 12 residues. The V end was cut by 8 bases, the J end by 5 bases, with 13 bases between. The CDR3 coding sequence is TGTGCCAGCCGGCGAGAGGCCCACGAGCAGTACTTC. Amino acid sequence: CASRREAHEQYF.

This chain connects TRBV3-1 to TRBJ1-2; TRBD1 agrees at 7 bases. Germline trimming cut 0 bases from V and 7 bases from J; bases unmatched to any gene: 8. CDR1 LGHDT and CDR2 YNNKEL come from the germline V gene (reference sequence). The length of the CDR3 is 15 residues. CDR3 in amino acids: CASSQDEGGAGGYTF. CDR3 bases: TGTGCCAGCAGCCAAGACGAAGGGGGCGCAGGTGGCTACACCTTC. Full variable domain (rest looked up from reference TRBV3-1 and TRBJ1-2): DTAVSQTPKYLVTQMGNDKSIKCEQNLGHDTMYWYKQDSKKFLKIMFSYNNKELIINETVPNRFSPKSPDKAHLNLHINSLELGDSAVYFCASSQDEGGAGGYTFGSGTRLTVV.

This clonotype was recorded at least ten times. The chain employs TRBV20-1 and TRBJ1-5; D is unresolved. The CDR3 loop spans 14 amino acids. Trimming pared 0 bases from V and 2 bases from J, leaving 8 bases between. Germline assignment: CDR1 DFQATT and CDR2 SNEGSKA (reference sequence). CDR3 amino acids: CSARDPGGNQPQHF. The CDR3 nucleotides are TGCAGTGCTAGAGATCCAGGTGGCAATCAGCCCCAGCATTTT.

This clonotype was seen at least ten times. The chain carries TRBV19 and TRBJ1-2, with 7 bases identical to TRBD1. This CDR3 is built from 14 residues. CDR1 is LNHDA, CDR2 SQIVND, per germline (reference sequence). Trimming cost V 10 bases and J 1 base; bases outside gene matches: 9. CDR3 DNA: TGTGCCACTCGCCGGTGGGACAGTAACTATGGCTACACCTTC. This translates into CATRRWDSNYGYTF.

This clonotype was seen many times. The rearrangement links TRBV2 to TRBJ2-2; 7 positions agree with TRBD2. Per the germline V gene, CDR1 is SNHLY and CDR2 is FYNNEI. CDR3 length: 14 residues. Losses at the gene ends were 6 bases for V and 4 bases for J; bases not matched to a gene: 5. CDR3 loop: CASRGSGRTGELFF. DNA for the CDR3: TGTGCCAGCAGGGGTAGCGGGCGCACCGGGGAGCTGTTTTTT. Full variable domain (missing parts from reference TRBV2 and TRBJ2-2): EPEVTQTPSHQVTQMGQEVILRCVPISNHLYFYWYRQILGQKVEFLVSFYNNEISEKSEIFDDQFSVERPDGSNFTLKIRSTKLEDSAMYFCASRGSGRTGELFFGEGSRLTVL.

This clonotype showed up many times. V usage is TRBV7-6 and J usage is TRBJ2-5; D possibly matches TRBD1 or TRBD2 (5 bases each). The CDR3 sequence is 13 residues long. The V gene lost 6 bases and the J gene lost 2 bases, with 10 bases spanning the gap. Germline V CDR1 and CDR2: SGHVS, FNYEAQ. The CDR3 loop is CASSRDVQETQYF. As DNA, the CDR3 is TGTGCCAGCAGTCGGGACGTACAAGAGACCCAGTACTTC.

The chain uses TRBV5-1 and TRBJ1-1, with unresolved D. Trimming took 1 base from V and 5 from J, leaving 18 bases between them. The germline V gene encodes CDR1 SGHRS and CDR2 YFSETQ. This CDR3 comprises 16 residues. In nucleotides, the CDR3 is TGCGCCAGCAGCTTGCAGCTAGAGATAAGTAATACTGAAGCTTTCTTT. It yields the protein CASSLQLEISNTEAFF.

Ten or more counts support this clonotype. The chain uses TRBV3-1 and TRBJ2-5, with 10 bases fitting TRBD2. V was clipped by 4 bases and J by 3 bases; unmatched bases: 14. CDR1 LGHDT and CDR2 YNNKEL come from the germline V gene (reference sequence). CDR3 size: 18 residues. The chain's CDR3 is CASSPHESGLAAKETQYF. DNA of the CDR3: TGTGCCAGCAGCCCTCACGAAAGCGGACTAGCGGCGAAAGAGACCCAGTACTTC.

This clonotype has more than one count but fewer than ten. This may arise from a read error, as a much more abundant clone is one base away. This chain connects TRBV7-2 to TRBJ1-2; 7 bases align to TRBD1. The CDR3 is made up of 13 amino acids. Germline V gives CDR1 SGHTA, CDR2 FQGNSA. CDR3 sequence reads: CASSRDRNYGHTF. The CDR3 DNA is TGTGCCAGCAGCCGGGACAGAAACTATGGCCACACCTTC.

This clonotype was counted at least ten times. This chain uses TRBV6-2 or TRBV6-3 with TRBJ1-6; a possible D gene is TRBD1 (5 bases). The CDR3 sequence is 16 residues long. Germline values: CDR1 MNHEY, CDR2 SVGEGT. Between the trimmed V and J ends, which lost 0 bases and 10 bases, there was a span of 16 bases. DNA for the CDR3: TGTGCCAGCAGTTACTCGTGGATCTGGGGGAACTCACCCCTCCACTTT. Protein: CASSYSWIWGNSPLHF.

At least ten counts were recorded for this clonotype. This chain joins TRBV5-5 and TRBJ2-3, with D perhaps TRBD1 (5 bases). The V end was cut by 4 bases, the J end by 2 bases, with 11 bases between. Germline CDR1 is SGHKS and CDR2 is YYEKEE (reference sequence). CDR3 length: 14 amino acids. CDR3 in amino acids: CASSKTGDTDTQYF. The DNA of the CDR3 is TGTGCCAGCAGCAAAACAGGAGACACAGATACGCAGTATTTT.

On this clonotype: This could be a read error, since a much larger clone is one nucleotide away. V gene TRBV5-1 combines with J gene TRBJ2-5; 11 nucleotides line up with TRBD2. Germline CDR1 and CDR2: SGHRS and YFSETQ. The CDR3 contains 15 residues. Germline trimming cut 4 bases from V and 7 bases from J; bases unmatched to any gene: 9. Written as DNA, the CDR3 is TGCGCCAGCAGCCAAGGGACTAGCGGAGAAGGGACCCAGTACTTC. This gives the protein CASSQGTSGEGTQYF.

This sequence joins TRBV20-1 and TRBJ1-1, with D perhaps matching TRBD1 (5 bases). Germline V lookup: CDR1 DFQATT, CDR2 SNEGSKA (reference sequence). The CDR3 is 12 amino acids. Trimming removed 1 base at V and 3 bases at J, with 6 bases between. The CDR3 nucleotides read TGCAGTGCTAGAGGACAGTACACTGAAGCTTTCTTT. Its translation is CSARGQYTEAFF.

This clonotype has ten or more counts. This chain connects TRBV12-3 or TRBV12-4 to TRBJ2-7; D gene ambiguous. The CDR3 runs 17 residues. Between the trimmed V and J ends, which lost 0 bases and 1 base, there was a span of 16 bases. Here the CDR3 DNA reads TGTGCCAGCAGTTTAGCGCCCCTCTGGACGAAGTCCTACGAGCAGTACTTC. Translation: CASSLAPLWTKSYEQYF.

In regard to this clonotype: This may be a read error: a much more frequent sequence differs by one nucleotide. The chain combines TRBV6-2 or TRBV6-3 with TRBJ2-5; D perhaps matches TRBD2 (7 bases). V was pared by 5 bases and J by 7 bases, with 20 bases between. CDR3 length: 15 residues. The V gene's germline CDR1 is MNHEY and CDR2 SVGEGT. The DNA for the CDR3 is TGTGCCAGCAGTCCCACGCTCACAAGGGGGGGGACCCAGTACTTC. It encodes CASSPTLTRGGTQYF.

This clonotype was counted ten times or more. The J gene is TRBJ1-5, the V gene TRBV15; TRBD1 agrees at 9 bases. Germline V CDR1 and CDR2: LNHNV, YYDKDF (reference sequence). This CDR3 region has 15 residues. Trimming took 3 bases from V and 6 from J; bases not matched to a gene: 6. The CDR3 DNA reads TGTGCCACCAGCAGGGACAGGGGATATGTTCAGCCCCAGCATTTT. Amino acids: CATSRDRGYVQPQHF.

This clonotype was detected many times. The chain combines TRBV5-1 with TRBJ2-3, with TRBD2 identical over 10 bases. J gave up 1 base and V 4 bases, and 12 bases lay outside the gene matches. In germline, CDR1 is SGHRS, CDR2 YFSETQ. The CDR3 sequence is 18 residues long. This CDR3 reads CASSPLAGTGFGTDTQYF. The CDR3 DNA sequence: TGCGCCAGCAGCCCACTAGCGGGGACGGGCTTCGGCACAGATACGCAGTATTTT. Using reference TRBV5-1 and TRBJ2-3 for the parts outside the CDR3, the full variable domain is KAGVTQTPRYLIKTRGQQVTLSCSPISGHRSVSWYQQTPGQGLQFLFEYFSETQRNKGNFPGRFSGRQFSNSRSEMNVSTLELGDSALYLCASSPLAGTGFGTDTQYFGPGTRLTVL.

The sample holds many counts of this clonotype. This chain connects TRBV7-2 to TRBJ2-2; possibly TRBD2 for D (7 bases). Germline V gene data show CDR1 as SGHTA and CDR2 as FQGNSA. Trimming took 3 bases from V and 6 from J, leaving 11 bases between them. The CDR3 runs 14 residues. Here the CDR3 reads CASSFLGGPGELFF. The CDR3 nucleotides read TGTGCCAGCAGCTTCCTCGGGGGGCCCGGGGAGCTGTTTTTT.

This clonotype was observed a few times. The V and J genes are TRBV3-1 and TRBJ2-7; D gene ambiguous. This CDR3 has 15 amino acids. The V end was cut by 1 base, the J end by 0 bases, with 10 bases between. Germline V CDR1 and CDR2: LGHDT, YNNKEL (reference sequence). The DNA for the CDR3 is TGTGCCAGCAGCCAAGGGCGTGTCTCCTCCTACGAGCAGTACTTC. It specifies CASSQGRVSSYEQYF.

This clonotype was detected ten times or more. The CDR3 here is CSARRLAVRNEQFF. CDR3 sequence (DNA): TGCAGTGCTAGAAGACTAGCAGTCAGGAATGAGCAGTTCTTC. The genes are TRBV20-1 and TRBJ2-1; 7 positions match TRBD2. In germline, CDR1 is DFQATT, CDR2 SNEGSKA (reference sequence). The CDR3 has 14 amino acids. Germline trimming cut 2 bases from V and 7 bases from J; bases unmatched to any gene: 8.

The rearrangement joins TRBV20-1 to TRBJ1-1; D call uncertain. The CDR3 runs to 13 residues. Trimming took 3 bases from V and 5 from J, leaving 13 bases between them. Germline lookup yields CDR1 DFQATT and CDR2 SNEGSKA (reference sequence). The CDR3 sequence is CSASFLKQTEAFF. The CDR3 DNA reads TGCAGTGCTAGTTTTCTGAAGCAGACTGAAGCTTTCTTT.

V usage is TRBV18 and J usage is TRBJ2-3; D ambiguous. CDR1 is KGHSH, CDR2 LQKENI, per germline. The CDR3 has 13 residues. The ends were cut back, 0 bases at V and 8 bases at J, with 9 bases in the middle. The CDR3 protein is CASSPPQDGTQYF. CDR3 coding DNA: TGTGCCAGCTCACCACCCCAGGACGGTACGCAGTATTTT.

At least ten counts were recorded for this clonotype. V and J are TRBV20-1 and TRBJ2-7; D possibly corresponds to TRBD1 (6 bases). CDR1 DFQATT and CDR2 SNEGSKA come from the germline V gene (reference sequence). The CDR3 length is 11 residues. V was clipped by 4 bases and J by 6 bases, with 10 bases between them. The CDR3 loop is CSAKQGVEQYF. In nucleotides, the CDR3 is TGCAGTGCTAAACAGGGTGTCGAGCAGTACTTC.

Turning to this clonotype: Possible read error: a much larger clone is one base away. The rearrangement joins TRBV27 to TRBJ2-7; D gene ambiguous. This CDR3 has 15 amino acids. Germline V gene data show CDR1 as MNHEY and CDR2 as SMNVEV (reference sequence). The CDR3 nucleotides are TGTGCCAGCAGTCGGGCGTGGGGTAGGCCCTACGAGCGGTACTTC. Amino acids: CASSRAWGRPYERYF.